This T cell receptor (beta chain) emerged from a study of shared clonotypes between healthy human individuals. Study-level findings and limits: For naive CD4 cells, roughly 5.5% of clonotypes were shared across a few donors. Sequencing depth was expected to affect clonotype sharing among donors.

This clone was detected only once. Its target is unknown. Other DNA sequences in this sample translate to the same CDR3. For each subset, genomic DNA was distributed in equal portions over several immunoSEQ plates. Original analysis: Junction-only sequences without quality scores were provided by ImmunoSEQ, so filtering was different. The repertoire was sequenced with immunoSEQ multiplex PCR; TCRdb's copy has only in-frame clones and lacks some. The V and J calls and clone size were taken over from that table, and D and trimming were inferred from the DNA. The table shows some 2.1 million clones, with roughly 95% occurring only once. V was pared by 3 bases and J by 0 bases, with 3 bases of the junction left unmatched. CDR1 and CDR2 from the germline V gene are SEHNR and FQNEAQ (reference sequence). This CDR3 is 15 amino acids long.

The chain links TRBV7-9 to TRBJ2-3, with 7 bases identical to TRBD2. What was sequenced was naive CD4+ T cells sorted from blood. Indicated subset: CD45RA+ positively selected. This sequence originates from a young man in good health. For the CDR3, the DNA is TGTGCCAGCAGCTTTCAGGGAGGGAGCACAGATACGCAGTATTTT. Translated, it gives CASSFQGGSTDTQYF.